The 17 T cell receptor beta chains listed next were all sequenced from one sample in a study of shared clonotypes between healthy human individuals. Assay used: immunoSEQ multiplex PCR; TCRdb lists only in-frame clones, some missing. The repertoire holds about 1.5 million clones, with 95% to 97% as singletons. Source material: naive CD4+ T cells sorted from blood. The subset denotes: CD45RA+ positively selected. All receptors derive from a man in his thirties or forties in good health.

The CDR3 here is CASSSRQGGAKNIQYF. The CDR3 DNA is TGTGCCAGTAGTTCTCGACAGGGCGGAGCCAAAAACATTCAGTACTTC. The chain is built from TRBV19 and TRBJ2-4; 7 positions agree with TRBD1. The junction had 7 bases not matched to a gene; V was cut back by 5 bases and J by 0 bases. Germline V CDR1 and CDR2: LNHDA, SQIVND (reference sequence). This CDR3 region has 16 residues.

The J gene is TRBJ1-1, the V gene TRBV11-3, with D tentatively TRBD1 (5 bases). The CDR3 contains 12 residues. Germline CDR1 and CDR2: SGHNT and YENEEA. The V end lost 4 bases, the J end lost 8 bases, and 11 bases lay between the germline ends. CDR3 residues: CASSSWDGEAFF. The CDR3 DNA reads as TGTGCCAGCAGCTCCTGGGACGGAGAAGCTTTCTTT. The full variable domain, its missing parts supplied by reference TRBV11-3 and TRBJ1-1, is EAGVVQSPRYKIIEKKQPVAFWCNPISGHNTLYWYLQNLGQGPELLIRYENEEAVDDSQLPKDRFSAERLKGVDSTLKIQPAELGDSAVYLCASSSWDGEAFFGQGTRLTVV.

CDR3 sequence reads: CASSGQAYPYF. CDR3 coding DNA: TGTGCCAGCAGTGGTCAGGCGTACCCGTACTTC. J is TRBJ2-5 and V is TRBV2; D ambiguous. The germline V and J ends were trimmed by 4 bases and 13 bases, with 13 bases remaining between them. The CDR3 is 11 residues long. Germline V CDR1 and CDR2: SNHLY, FYNNEI.

The J gene is TRBJ2-1, the V gene TRBV11-3; 14 bases match TRBD2. The CDR3 has 15 residues. The germline gives CDR1 SGHNT, CDR2 YENEEA. J gave up 13 bases and V 4 bases, and 9 bases lay outside the gene matches. This chain's CDR3 is CASSSPGTSGSFQFF. CDR3 nucleotide sequence: TGTGCCAGCAGCTCCCCCGGGACTAGCGGGAGTTTCCAGTTCTTC. Combining the CDR3 with reference TRBV11-3 and TRBJ2-1 gives the whole variable domain EAGVVQSPRYKIIEKKQPVAFWCNPISGHNTLYWYLQNLGQGPELLIRYENEEAVDDSQLPKDRFSAERLKGVDSTLKIQPAELGDSAVYLCASSSPGTSGSFQFFGPGTRLTVL.

This chain connects TRBV2 to TRBJ2-1, with 7 bases identical to TRBD2. Germline V gene sequence: CDR1 SNHLY, CDR2 FYNNEI. The CDR3 spans 14 residues. Trimming removed 7 bases from V and 0 bases from J; junction bases left unmatched: 3. CDR3 sequence (DNA): TGTGCCAGCAAGCGGGACTACTCCTACAATGAGCAGTTCTTC. Amino acid sequence: CASKRDYSYNEQFF.

This clone was seen once. V usage is TRBV28 and J usage is TRBJ2-7; no firm D call. The germline V gene has CDR1 MDHEN and CDR2 SYDVKM. Trimming removed 6 bases at V and 4 bases at J, with 19 bases between. The CDR3 is made up of 15 amino acids. CDR3 protein: CASSSQGSNLYEQYF. CDR3 sequence (DNA): TGTGCCAGCAGCTCTCAAGGTTCGAATCTTTACGAGCAGTACTTC.

The count of this clone is one. Other DNA variants within this sample encode the same CDR3. This chain links TRBV29-1 with TRBJ2-3, with D possibly TRBD2 on 6 matching bases. Trimming stripped 1 base from V and 6 bases from J, with 8 bases between. The germline CDR1 and CDR2 sequences are SQVTM and ANQGSEA. The length of the CDR3 is 12 residues. DNA for the CDR3: TGCAGCGTTGAAGCGGGAGCTGATACGCAGTATTTT. Amino acids: CSVEAGADTQYF.

This sequence joins TRBV5-6 and TRBJ2-1; TRBD2 is a possible D gene (6 bases). Deletions cut 3 bases from V and 5 bases from J, with 15 bases between. Germline values: CDR1 SGHDT, CDR2 YYEEEE. The CDR3 spans 15 residues. Here the CDR3 DNA reads TGTGCCAGCAGCTCTCCGGGACTTAGCCACAATGAGCAGTTCTTC. Its translation: CASSSPGLSHNEQFF.

The chain is built from TRBV27 and TRBJ1-6; a weak D match, TRBD1 (5 bases). With 0 bases removed from V and 10 bases from J, the gap between germline ends came to 13 bases. This CDR3 spans 15 amino acids. Germline values: CDR1 MNHEY, CDR2 SMNVEV (reference sequence). The CDR3 protein is CASSLSEGLVSPLHF. The CDR3 coding sequence is TGTGCCAGCAGTTTATCGGAGGGGTTGGTCTCACCCCTCCACTTT.

The gene calls are TRBV7-3 and TRBJ2-3; 7 bases match TRBD2. Germline lookup yields CDR1 SGHTA and CDR2 FQGTGA. V lost 0 bases, J lost 6 bases, and 3 bases stayed unmatched. The CDR3 extends over 14 amino acids. For the CDR3, the DNA is TGTGCCAGCAGCTTAACGGGGGGGTTGGATACGCAGTATTTT. Its protein product is CASSLTGGLDTQYF. Full variable domain (remainder filled in from reference TRBV7-3 and TRBJ2-3): GAGVSQTPSNKVTEKGKYVELRCDPISGHTALYWYRQSLGQGPEFLIYFQGTGAADDSGLPNDRFFAVRPEGSVSTLKIQRTERGDSAVYLCASSLTGGLDTQYFGPGTRLTVL.

The V and J genes are TRBV25-1 and TRBJ2-7, with TRBD2 as a possible D gene (5 bases). This CDR3 has 15 residues. Germline loops: CDR1 MGHDK, CDR2 SYGVNS. V shed 3 bases and J shed 3 bases, with 15 bases lying between them. CDR3 sequence: CASSDPTVGDYEQYF. The CDR3 DNA is TGTGCCAGCAGTGATCCCACCGTCGGGGACTACGAGCAGTACTTC.

J is TRBJ2-7 and V is TRBV6-1; 8 nucleotides align to TRBD1. The V segment lost 9 bases and the J segment 0 bases; nucleotides outside the gene matches: 4. The CDR3 totals 13 residues. Per germline, CDR1 MNHNS and CDR2 SASEGT. This CDR3 reads CASGQGGSYEQYF. CDR3 in DNA: TGTGCCAGTGGACAGGGTGGCTCCTACGAGCAGTACTTC.

This sequence joins TRBV30 and TRBJ2-3; 8 bases line up with TRBD2. Unmatched junction bases numbered 8, after V lost 1 base and J lost 5 bases. This CDR3 is 15 amino acids long. The germline V gene encodes CDR1 GTSNPN and CDR2 SVGIG (reference sequence). The CDR3 protein is CAWSAGRAERDTQYF. The DNA of the CDR3 is TGTGCCTGGAGTGCCGGGAGGGCGGAGAGAGATACGCAGTATTTT.

This rearrangement joins TRBV5-5 to TRBJ2-3; the D gene is possibly TRBD2 (5 bases). CDR3 length: 15 amino acids. Germline values: CDR1 SGHKS, CDR2 YYEKEE (reference sequence). V lost 4 bases, J lost 4 bases, and 16 bases lay in between. CDR3: CASSRGLLAPDTQYF. In DNA, the CDR3 is TGTGCCAGCAGCCGCGGGTTATTGGCCCCAGATACGCAGTATTTT.

This rearrangement joins TRBV30 to TRBJ2-6, with no clear D. Germline CDR1 and CDR2: GTSNPN and SVGIG (reference sequence). With 5 bases removed from V and 3 bases from J, the gap between germline ends came to 8 bases. The CDR3 length is 13 residues. The CDR3 is CAWLGFGANVLTF. Here the CDR3 DNA reads TGTGCCTGGTTGGGGTTTGGGGCCAACGTCCTGACTTTC.

The gene calls are TRBV25-1 and TRBJ2-7; TRBD1 matches 8 bases. The CDR3 contains 15 residues. The germline gives CDR1 MGHDK, CDR2 SYGVNS. The junction had 9 bases not matched to a gene; V was cut back by 7 bases and J by 1 base. In DNA, the CDR3 is TGTGCCAGCAAGCCACAGGGGGGTTTTTCCTACGAGCAGTACTTC. It is translated as CASKPQGGFSYEQYF.

This rearrangement joins TRBV29-1 to TRBJ2-2; D ambiguous. Per the germline V gene, CDR1 is SQVTM and CDR2 is ANQGSEA. This CDR3 contains 11 residues. Trimming stripped 4 bases from V and 7 bases from J, with 7 bases between. CDR3 coding DNA: TGCAGCGTTGCCAAAGTCGGGGAGCTGTTTTTT. Translating it yields CSVAKVGELFF.